What follows are 14 T cell receptor beta chains derived from one specimen sequenced in a study of blood T cell repertoires in COVID-19. The protocol was immunoSEQ multiplex PCR, while the TCRdb copy is restricted to in-frame clones and leaves out a portion. The repertoire holds over 150,000 clones, roughly 90% seen once, with less than 5% in the top ten. The sample comprised peripheral blood. The receptors were sampled from a woman in her fifties or sixties who had recovered from COVID-19.

This CDR3 reads CANSESSYEQYF. Here the CDR3 DNA reads TGTGCCAACTCTGAAAGCTCCTACGAGCAGTACTTC. This rearrangement joins TRBV2 to TRBJ2-7; D unresolved. The germline V and J ends were trimmed by 10 bases and 0 bases, with 10 bases remaining between them. Germline-derived CDR1 and CDR2 are SNHLY and FYNNEI. The CDR3 has 12 residues.

The chain couples TRBV4-1 to TRBJ2-3, with 7 bases fitting TRBD2. The CDR3 consists of 13 residues. J was trimmed by 2 bases and V by 9 bases; bases with no gene match: 5. The germline gives CDR1 MGHRA, CDR2 YSYEKL. In DNA, the CDR3 is TGCGCCAGTGAGCGGGGAAACACAGATACGCAGTATTTT. Amino acids: CASERGNTDTQYF.

The chain links TRBV5-6 to TRBJ1-1; TRBD1 aligns across 7 bases. Germline-derived CDR1 and CDR2 are SGHDT and YYEEEE. J was trimmed by 0 bases and V by 4 bases; bases with no gene match: 3. The CDR3 sequence is 14 residues long. The CDR3 reads CASSVGQMNTEAFF. The CDR3 region has the DNA TGTGCCAGCAGCGTGGGACAGATGAACACTGAAGCTTTCTTT.

The J gene is TRBJ1-1, the V gene TRBV10-3; D may be TRBD1 (6 bases). V shed 10 bases and J shed 0 bases, with 21 bases lying between them. In germline, CDR1 is ENHRY, CDR2 SYGVKD. The CDR3 totals 16 residues. The CDR3 nucleotides read TGTGCCACCTCGGGACAAATCTTGGCTATGAACACTGAAGCTTTCTTT. Encoded protein: CATSGQILAMNTEAFF.

The V and J genes are TRBV29-1 and TRBJ1-5; 7 nucleotides align to TRBD1. J lost 7 bases, V lost 4 bases, and 7 bases had no gene match. The CDR3 loop spans 13 amino acids. Germline V gene sequence: CDR1 SQVTM, CDR2 ANQGSEA. The CDR3 coding sequence is TGCAGCGTTGGGGAGCAGGGGGAGCAGCCCCAGCATTTT. Translation gives CSVGEQGEQPQHF.

Here the CDR3 reads CASRSPGQGASYEQYF. CDR3 in DNA: TGTGCCAGCAGATCTCCGGGACAGGGGGCTTCCTACGAGCAGTACTTC. This chain joins TRBV28 and TRBJ2-7; TRBD1 matches 12 bases. This CDR3 is built from 16 residues. V trimming: 6 bases; J trimming: 1 base; junction bases outside the gene matches: 7. Per the germline V gene, CDR1 is MDHEN and CDR2 is SYDVKM.

Only a few counts were recorded for this clone. This chain connects TRBV6-5 to TRBJ1-5; no firm D call. Germline loops: CDR1 MNHEY, CDR2 SVGAGI. CDR3 length: 14 amino acids. Deletions cut 7 bases from V and 0 bases from J, with 10 bases between. The CDR3 DNA is TGTGCCAGCATCTCGGTAAATAGCAATCAGCCCCAGCATTTT. This encodes CASISVNSNQPQHF.

This clone showed up just a few times. This rearrangement joins TRBV7-6 to TRBJ2-1; possible D gene TRBD1, 5 bases. Germline CDR1 reads SGHVS; CDR2 reads FNYEAQ. V was trimmed by 4 bases and J by 2 bases, leaving 18 bases between them. The CDR3 totals 17 residues. Here the CDR3 reads CASSSMGSGIPYNEQFF. CDR3 DNA sequence: TGTGCCAGCAGCTCTATGGGGTCAGGGATTCCCTACAATGAGCAGTTCTTC.

The chain joins TRBV19 to TRBJ2-5; 10 bases align to TRBD2. V was pared by 8 bases and J by 4 bases, with 4 bases of the junction left unmatched. CDR1 is LNHDA and CDR2 is SQIVND in the germline V gene (reference sequence). CDR3 length equals 13 residues. CDR3 coding DNA: TGTGCCAGTGGATCTAGCGGGGGAGAGACCCAGTACTTC. Amino acids: CASGSSGGETQYF. Full variable domain (missing parts from reference TRBV19 and TRBJ2-5): DGGITQSPKYLFRKEGQNVTLSCEQNLNHDAMYWYRQDPGQGLRLIYYSQIVNDFQKGDIAEGYSVSREKKESFPLTVTSAQKNPTAFYLCASGSSGGETQYFGPGTRLLVL.

There are a few counts of this clone. The J gene is TRBJ1-1, the V gene TRBV10-1; 9 bases align to TRBD1. After removal of 10 bases from V and 0 bases from J, the junction contained 6 bases not matched to a gene. Germline V gene data show CDR1 as WNHNN and CDR2 as SYGVQD (reference sequence). The length of the CDR3 is 14 residues. This CDR3 reads CATRTGDLNTEAFF. Here the CDR3 DNA reads TGCGCCACCAGGACAGGGGATTTGAACACTGAAGCTTTCTTT.

CDR3 nucleotides: TGTGCCAGCGGGCGGGCGGGAACTAATGAAAAACTGTTTTTT. It translates to CASGRAGTNEKLFF. This chain joins TRBV9 and TRBJ1-4; D is unclear. This CDR3 comprises 14 residues. V was trimmed by 7 bases and J by 1 base, leaving 11 bases between them. Germline V gives CDR1 SGDLS, CDR2 YYNGEE.

V and J are TRBV28 and TRBJ2-7, with D maybe TRBD2 (5 bases). The ends were cut back, 8 bases at V and 4 bases at J, with 18 bases in the middle. Germline assignment: CDR1 MDHEN and CDR2 SYDVKM. CDR3 size: 14 residues. CDR3 sequence: CASASGSTRYEQYF. The CDR3 nucleotides are TGTGCCAGCGCGTCTGGGAGTACCCGATACGAGCAGTACTTC.

This chain joins TRBV10-1 and TRBJ2-1, with 7 bases aligning to TRBD2. Trimming at V came to 3 bases and at J to 8 bases, leaving 7 bases not matched to a gene. The CDR3 loop spans 14 amino acids. Germline CDR1 is WNHNN and CDR2 is SYGVQD (reference sequence). Here the CDR3 reads CASSEQVGGDEQFF. CDR3 in DNA: TGCGCCAGCAGTGAACAGGTGGGAGGGGATGAGCAGTTCTTC.

In this sample, this clone turned up once. Other nucleotide sequences from this sample produce the same CDR3. V gene TRBV7-9 combines with J gene TRBJ1-5, with D unclear. Germline CDR1 is SEHNR and CDR2 is FQNEAQ (reference sequence). The CDR3 totals 13 residues. Trimming stripped 3 bases from V and 5 bases from J, with 8 bases between. The CDR3 coding sequence is TGTGCCAGCAGCTTGGGCGGGGATCAGCCCCAGCATTTT. It is translated as CASSLGGDQPQHF.